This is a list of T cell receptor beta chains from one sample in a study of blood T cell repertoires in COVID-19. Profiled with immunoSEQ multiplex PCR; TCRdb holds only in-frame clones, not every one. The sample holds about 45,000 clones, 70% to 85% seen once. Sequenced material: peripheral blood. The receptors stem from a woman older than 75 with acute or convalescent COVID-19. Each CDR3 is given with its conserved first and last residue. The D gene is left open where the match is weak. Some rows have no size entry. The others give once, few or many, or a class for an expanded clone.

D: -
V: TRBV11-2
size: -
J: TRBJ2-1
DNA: TGTGCCAGCAGCCCCGGGCAGGGTTACAATGAGCAGTTCTTC
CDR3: CASSPGQGYNEQFF

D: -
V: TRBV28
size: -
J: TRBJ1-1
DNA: TGTGCCAGCAGTTTAGGGGGCATGAACACTGAAGCTTTCTTT
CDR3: CASSLGGMNTEAFF

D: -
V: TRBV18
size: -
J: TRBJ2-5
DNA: TGTGCCAGCTCACAAACACAAGAGACCCAGTACTTC
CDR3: CASSQTQETQYF

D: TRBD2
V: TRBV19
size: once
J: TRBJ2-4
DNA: TGTGCCAGTAGCAGCGGGAGGACCAAAAACATTCAGTACTTC
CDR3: CASSSGRTKNIQYF

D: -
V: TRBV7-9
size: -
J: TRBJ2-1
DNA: TGTGCCAGCAGCTTTGTCAGGGTGGCCAATGAGCAGTTCTTC
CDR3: CASSFVRVANEQFF

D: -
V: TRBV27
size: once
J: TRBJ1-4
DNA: TGTGCCAGCAGTTCATCGCGTAATGAAAAACTGTTTTTT
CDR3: CASSSSRNEKLFF

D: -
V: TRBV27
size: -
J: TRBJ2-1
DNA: TGTGCCAGCAGTCGCCGGGGTGGGGGGTATGAGCAGTTCTTC
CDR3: CASSRRGGGYEQFF

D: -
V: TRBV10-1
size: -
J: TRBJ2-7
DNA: TGCGCCAGCAGTGAGTCCAGGGGCGAGCAGTACTTC
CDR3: CASSESRGEQYF

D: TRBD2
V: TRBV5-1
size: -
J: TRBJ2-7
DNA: TGCGCCAGCAGCTTGGGGCTAGCGGGAACGGGTTCCTACGAGCAGTACTTC
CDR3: CASSLGLAGTGSYEQYF

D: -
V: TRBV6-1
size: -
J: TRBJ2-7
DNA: TGTGCCAGCAGTGAAGGGCAGGTGATTTCTCCCTACGAGCAGTACTTC
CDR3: CASSEGQVISPYEQYF

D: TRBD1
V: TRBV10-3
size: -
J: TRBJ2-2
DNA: TGTGCCACTGCGGACAGGGAGCTAGACCTGACCGGGGAGCTGTTTTTT
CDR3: CATADRELDLTGELFF

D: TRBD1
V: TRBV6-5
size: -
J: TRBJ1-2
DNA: TGTGCCAGCAGTAAGACCGGGACAGCCGGCTACACCTTC
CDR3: CASSKTGTAGYTF